A single sample is the source of the 18 T cell receptor beta chains below, sequenced in a study of blood T cell repertoires in COVID-19. Profiled with immunoSEQ multiplex PCR; TCRdb holds only in-frame clones, not every one. The sample shows roughly 100,000 clones, over 75% of them seen only once. The sample consisted of peripheral blood. These TCRs come from a woman aged 25 to 39 with acute or convalescent COVID-19.

In DNA form, the CDR3 reads TGTGCCAGCACCTCCCCGGGACAGGGCTATGGCTACACCTTC. It specifies CASTSPGQGYGYTF. The chain is built from TRBV6-5 and TRBJ1-2, with 9 bases fitting TRBD1. The trim removed 7 bases at V and 4 bases at J, leaving 7 bases unmatched. The CDR3 contains 14 residues. Germline values: CDR1 MNHEY, CDR2 SVGAGI.

This chain uses TRBV2 with TRBJ1-4; the match to TRBD1 covers 7 bases. The trim removed 4 bases at V and 5 bases at J, leaving 10 bases unmatched. CDR1 and CDR2 (germline): SNHLY, FYNNEI. The CDR3 has 16 residues. CDR3 sequence reads: CASSGDPTGINEKLFF. In nucleotides, the CDR3 is TGTGCCAGCAGTGGAGACCCGACAGGGATAAATGAAAAACTGTTTTTT.

This clone was found once. The chain is built from TRBV5-1 and TRBJ1-2; no definite D call. The CDR3 is 14 amino acids. CDR1 is SGHRS and CDR2 is YFSETQ in the germline V gene. The V gene lost 0 bases and the J gene lost 8 bases, with 14 bases spanning the gap. The CDR3 sequence: CASSLGPEGGGYTF. Written as DNA, the CDR3 is TGCGCCAGCAGCTTGGGTCCGGAGGGTGGCGGCTACACCTTC.

The CDR3: CATRGQGANYGYTF. The CDR3 region has the DNA TGTGCCACCAGGGGACAGGGAGCTAACTATGGCTACACCTTC. The genes are TRBV24-1 and TRBJ1-2; 9 bases map to TRBD1. Germline CDR1 and CDR2: KGHDR and SFDVKD. Unmatched junction bases numbered 2, after V lost 7 bases and J lost 0 bases. The CDR3 extends over 14 amino acids.

The chain links TRBV25-1 to TRBJ2-2; the D is unclear. V lost 6 bases and J lost 0, with 5 bases in between. The germline V gene has CDR1 MGHDK and CDR2 SYGVNS. The CDR3 covers 13 residues. The CDR3 region has the DNA TGTGCCAGCAGGACTTCGAACACCGGGGAGCTGTTTTTT. Protein: CASRTSNTGELFF.

V gene TRBV6-5 combines with J gene TRBJ2-7; 7 positions agree with TRBD1. With V trimmed by 5 bases and J by 1 base, 2 bases remained unmatched. Germline CDR1 and CDR2: MNHEY and SVGAGI. The CDR3 is 13 residues long. The CDR3 is CASSPGQSYEQYF. As DNA, the CDR3 is TGTGCCAGCAGTCCGGGACAGTCCTACGAGCAGTACTTC.

This clone has a single count. The chain joins TRBV19 to TRBJ1-5, with 8 bases aligning to TRBD1. This CDR3 contains 19 residues. J gave up 2 bases and V 10 bases, and 22 bases lay outside the gene matches. Germline V gene sequence: CDR1 LNHDA, CDR2 SQIVND (reference sequence). The DNA for the CDR3 is TGTGCCAACTACCTATTCCAGGGGGCGAGGATCCGTGGCAATCAGCCCCAGCATTTT. Its translation is CANYLFQGARIRGNQPQHF.

The J gene is TRBJ1-5, the V gene TRBV5-1; D is perhaps TRBD1 (5 bases). The V end lost 0 bases, the J end lost 7 bases, and 11 bases lay between the germline ends. The CDR3 totals 14 residues. Germline CDR1 and CDR2: SGHRS and YFSETQ. The CDR3 nucleotides are TGCGCCAGCAGCTTGGGACAGCCTGGCCAGCCCCAGCATTTT. Translating gives CASSLGQPGQPQHF.

The chain links TRBV2 to TRBJ2-2; TRBD2 agrees at 15 bases. The length of the CDR3 is 16 residues. J was trimmed by 0 bases and V by 8 bases; bases with no gene match: 1. Germline V gene data show CDR1 as SNHLY and CDR2 as FYNNEI. The CDR3 nucleotides are TGTGCCAGCGGGACTAGCGGGGGGACGAACACCGGGGAGCTGTTTTTT. This translates into CASGTSGGTNTGELFF.

This clone has only one observation. The chain carries TRBV18 and TRBJ1-2; 9 bases are a match to TRBD1. CDR1 and CDR2 (germline): KGHSH, LQKENI. The CDR3 loop spans 15 amino acids. With V trimmed by 2 bases and J by 0 bases, 1 base remained unmatched. In DNA form, the CDR3 reads TGTGCCAGCTCACCAAGGACAGGGGCTAACTATGGCTACACCTTC. It yields the protein CASSPRTGANYGYTF.

V usage is TRBV19 and J usage is TRBJ1-2; TRBD1 agrees at 11 bases. The CDR3 is made up of 13 amino acids. J gave up 7 bases and V 7 bases, and 5 bases lay outside the gene matches. CDR1 is LNHDA, CDR2 SQIVND, per germline (reference sequence). The chain's CDR3 is CASTRTGGSGYTF. As DNA, the CDR3 is TGTGCCAGTACCCGGACAGGGGGCAGTGGCTACACCTTC.

The J gene is TRBJ2-1, the V gene TRBV24-1; 8 nucleotides agree with TRBD1. Germline trimming cut 4 bases from V and 2 bases from J; bases unmatched to any gene: 12. The CDR3 sequence is 18 residues long. Germline V gene sequence: CDR1 KGHDR, CDR2 SFDVKD. As DNA, the CDR3 is TGTGCCACCAGTGACCCTTCCCGGACAGGGCCGACCTACAATGAGCAGTTCTTC. It specifies CATSDPSRTGPTYNEQFF.

DNA of the CDR3: TGTGCCAGCAGCCCCCTGGGTAGCGGGGGGTTCAATGAGCAGTTCTTC. It is translated as CASSPLGSGGFNEQFF. The V and J genes are TRBV7-3 and TRBJ2-1, with 10 nucleotides matching TRBD2. Germline V gene lookup returns CDR1 SGHTA and CDR2 FQGTGA. This CDR3 comprises 16 residues. Trimming removed 5 bases from V and 6 bases from J; junction bases left unmatched: 10.

The rearrangement uses TRBV6-5 and TRBJ2-7; TRBD2 agrees at 9 bases. CDR1 and CDR2 from the germline V gene are MNHEY and SVGAGI. CDR3 size: 13 residues. Trimming at V came to 8 bases and at J to 5 bases, leaving 7 bases not matched to a gene. The CDR3: CASRSGLANEQYF. The CDR3 DNA sequence: TGTGCCAGCCGGTCGGGACTAGCCAACGAGCAGTACTTC.

The rearrangement joins TRBV7-8 to TRBJ2-2; maybe TRBD2 (6 bases). The CDR3 extends over 19 amino acids. The germline V gene encodes CDR1 SGHVS and CDR2 FQNEAQ. Trimming took 3 bases from V and 2 from J, leaving 22 bases between them. The CDR3 region has the DNA TGTGCCAGCAGCTTCCCAAGGATATCCGGGAGCGTAAACACCGGGGAGCTGTTTTTT. Translated: CASSFPRISGSVNTGELFF.

The gene calls are TRBV6-5 and TRBJ2-1; 10 bases fit TRBD1. The CDR3 has 15 residues. Per germline, CDR1 MNHEY and CDR2 SVGAGI. The J segment lost 3 bases and the V segment lost 5 bases, leaving 4 bases of the junction unmatched. The CDR3 sequence is CASSTRTGGYNEQFF. CDR3 in DNA: TGTGCCAGCAGTACCCGGACAGGGGGCTACAATGAGCAGTTCTTC.

The table lists this clone with a few counts. The chain carries TRBV11-2 and TRBJ1-3; 7 bases agree with TRBD1. The CDR3 has 17 amino acids. CDR1 SGHAT and CDR2 FQNNGV come from the germline V gene. V shed 3 bases, J shed 0 bases, and the junction held 8 bases outside the gene matches. The CDR3 protein is CASSLNRGSTSGNTIYF. CDR3 coding DNA: TGTGCCAGCAGCTTGAACAGGGGTTCCACCTCTGGAAACACCATATATTTT.

This clone has only a few counts. J is TRBJ1-3 and V is TRBV30; the match to TRBD1 covers 7 bases. The germline V gene has CDR1 GTSNPN and CDR2 SVGIG (reference sequence). The CDR3 extends over 14 amino acids. J lost 3 bases, V lost 1 base, and 3 bases had no gene match. CDR3 sequence (DNA): TGTGCCTGGAGTGGGGACAGTTATGGAAACACCATATATTTT. Encoded protein: CAWSGDSYGNTIYF. The full variable domain, completed using reference TRBV30 and TRBJ1-3, is SQTIHQWPATLVQPVGSPLSLECTVEGTSNPNLYWYRQAAGRGLQLLFYSVGIGQISSEVPQNLSASRPQDRQFILSSKKLLLSDSGFYLCAWSGDSYGNTIYFGEGSWLTVV.